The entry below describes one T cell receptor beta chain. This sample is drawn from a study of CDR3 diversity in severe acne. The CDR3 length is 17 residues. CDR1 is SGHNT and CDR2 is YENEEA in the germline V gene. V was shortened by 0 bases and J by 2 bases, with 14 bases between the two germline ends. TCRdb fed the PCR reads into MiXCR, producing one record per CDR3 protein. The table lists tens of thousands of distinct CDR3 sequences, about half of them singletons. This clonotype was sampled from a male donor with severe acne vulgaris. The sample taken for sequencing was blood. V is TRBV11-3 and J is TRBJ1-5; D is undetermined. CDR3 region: CASSLEIRGRGNQPQHF. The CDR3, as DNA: TGTGCCAGCAGCTTAGAGATTCGGGGTAGGGGCAATCAGCCCCAGCATTTT. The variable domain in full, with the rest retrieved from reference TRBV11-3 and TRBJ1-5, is EAGVVQSPRYKIIEKKQPVAFWCNPISGHNTLYWYLQNLGQGPELLIRYENEEAVDDSQLPKDRFSAERLKGVDSTLKIQPAELGDSAVYLCASSLEIRGRGNQPQHFGDGTRLSIL.